Reported below is one T cell receptor (beta chain). The data stem from a study of blood T cell repertoires in COVID-19. Study-wide context: The samples span acute and convalescent COVID-19 from the United States, Italy and Spain. Sample material is recorded as cDNA or gDNA derived from T cells, B-cell-depleted T cells, or PBMCs.

The CDR3 runs to 14 residues. V dropped 8 bases and J dropped 8; count of bases not matched to a gene: 8. Per the germline V gene, CDR1 is SGHVS and CDR2 is FQNEAQ. Repertoires were generated with immunoSEQ multiplex PCR, while TCRdb's copy carries only in-frame clones and drops some. This table holds under 110,000 clones, around 85% found once. Sequencing used peripheral blood. The chain joins TRBV7-8 to TRBJ2-2; 10 positions agree with TRBD1. The TCR sequence derives from a woman in her sixties or seventies with active or convalescent COVID-19. The CDR3 protein is CASDRDRGRGELFF. The DNA for the CDR3 is TGTGCCAGCGACCGGGACAGGGGTCGGGGGGAGCTGTTTTTT.